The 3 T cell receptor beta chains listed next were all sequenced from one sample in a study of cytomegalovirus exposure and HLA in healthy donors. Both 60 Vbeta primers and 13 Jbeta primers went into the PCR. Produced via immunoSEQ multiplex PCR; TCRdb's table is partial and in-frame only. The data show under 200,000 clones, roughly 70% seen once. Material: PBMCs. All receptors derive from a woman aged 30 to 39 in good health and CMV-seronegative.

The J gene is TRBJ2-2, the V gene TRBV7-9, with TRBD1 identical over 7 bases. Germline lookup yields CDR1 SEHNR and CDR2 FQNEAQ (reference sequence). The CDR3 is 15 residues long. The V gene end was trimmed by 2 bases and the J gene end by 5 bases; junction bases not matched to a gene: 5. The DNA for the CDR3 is TGTGCCAGCAGCTTATTGACAGGGCAGACCGGGGAGCTGTTTTTT. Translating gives CASSLLTGQTGELFF.

Here the CDR3 DNA reads TGTGCCAGCGGACCACTAGCGGGCCTAGGGGAGGTCCCCTACAATGAGCAGTTCTTC. Protein product: CASGPLAGLGEVPYNEQFF. The chain has TRBV7-8 and TRBJ2-1, with 9 bases matching TRBD2. J gave up 2 bases and V 8 bases, and 19 bases lay outside the gene matches. The CDR3 runs to 19 residues. The germline gives CDR1 SGHVS, CDR2 FQNEAQ.

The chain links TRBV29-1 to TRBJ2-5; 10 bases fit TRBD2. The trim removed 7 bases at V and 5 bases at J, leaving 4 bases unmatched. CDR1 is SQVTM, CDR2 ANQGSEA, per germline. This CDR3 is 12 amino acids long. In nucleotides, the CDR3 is TGCAGCGCTCTAGCGGGGGAGGAGACCCAGTACTTC. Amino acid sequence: CSALAGEETQYF.